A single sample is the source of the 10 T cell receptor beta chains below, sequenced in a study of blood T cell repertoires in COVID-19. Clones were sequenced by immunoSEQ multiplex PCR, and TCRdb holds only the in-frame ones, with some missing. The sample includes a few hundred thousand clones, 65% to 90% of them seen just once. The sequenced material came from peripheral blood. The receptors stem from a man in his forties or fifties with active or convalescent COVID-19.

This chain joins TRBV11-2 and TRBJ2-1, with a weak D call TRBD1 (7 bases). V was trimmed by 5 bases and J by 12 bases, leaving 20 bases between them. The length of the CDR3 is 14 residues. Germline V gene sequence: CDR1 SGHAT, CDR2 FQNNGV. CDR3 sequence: CASSTPEGAGRQFF. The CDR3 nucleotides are TGTGCCAGCAGCACCCCGGAGGGGGCGGGACGGCAGTTCTTC.

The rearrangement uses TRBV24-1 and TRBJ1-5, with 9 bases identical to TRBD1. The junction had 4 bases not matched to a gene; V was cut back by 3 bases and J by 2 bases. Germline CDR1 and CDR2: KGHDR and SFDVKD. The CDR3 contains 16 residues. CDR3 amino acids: CATSDTQGAGNQPQHF. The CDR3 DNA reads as TGTGCCACCAGTGATACACAGGGGGCGGGCAATCAGCCCCAGCATTTT.

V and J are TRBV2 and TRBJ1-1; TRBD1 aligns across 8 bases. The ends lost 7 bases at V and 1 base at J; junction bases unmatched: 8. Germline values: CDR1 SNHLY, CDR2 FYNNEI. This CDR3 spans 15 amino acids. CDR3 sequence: CASTTDRAGNTEAFF. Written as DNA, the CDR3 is TGTGCCAGCACCACGGACAGGGCGGGGAACACTGAAGCTTTCTTT.

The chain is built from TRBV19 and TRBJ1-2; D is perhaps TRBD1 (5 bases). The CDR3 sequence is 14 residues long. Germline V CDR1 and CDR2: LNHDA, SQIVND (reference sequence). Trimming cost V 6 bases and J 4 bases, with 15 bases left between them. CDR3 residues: CASRARGDGYGYTF. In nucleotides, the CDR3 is TGTGCCAGTAGAGCACGGGGGGATGGCTATGGCTACACCTTC. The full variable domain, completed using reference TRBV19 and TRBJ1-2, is DGGITQSPKYLFRKEGQNVTLSCEQNLNHDAMYWYRQDPGQGLRLIYYSQIVNDFQKGDIAEGYSVSREKKESFPLTVTSAQKNPTAFYLCASRARGDGYGYTFGSGTRLTVV.

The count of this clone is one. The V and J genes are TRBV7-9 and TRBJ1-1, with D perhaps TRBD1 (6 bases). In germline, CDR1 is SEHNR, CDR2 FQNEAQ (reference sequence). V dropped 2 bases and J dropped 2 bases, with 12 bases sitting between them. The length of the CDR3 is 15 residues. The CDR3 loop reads CASSLRQGTNTEAFF. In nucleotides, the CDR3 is TGTGCCAGCAGCTTACGTCAGGGGACCAACACTGAAGCTTTCTTT.

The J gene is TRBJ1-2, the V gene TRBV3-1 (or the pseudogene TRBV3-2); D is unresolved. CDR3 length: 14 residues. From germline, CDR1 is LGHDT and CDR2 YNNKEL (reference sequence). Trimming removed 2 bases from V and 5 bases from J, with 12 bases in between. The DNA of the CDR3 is TGTGCCAGCAGCCAACTACACGGGGAATATGGCTACACCTTC. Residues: CASSQLHGEYGYTF.

CDR3 in amino acids: CASSLRLPGEGTDTQYF. The CDR3, as DNA: TGTGCCAGCAGCTTAAGACTTCCCGGGGAGGGCACAGATACGCAGTATTTT. This chain joins TRBV7-6 and TRBJ2-3; TRBD2 is a possible D gene (6 bases). There are 17 residues in the CDR3. Between the trimmed V and J ends, which lost 2 bases and 1 base, there was a span of 16 bases. Germline V gene data show CDR1 as SGHVS and CDR2 as FNYEAQ.

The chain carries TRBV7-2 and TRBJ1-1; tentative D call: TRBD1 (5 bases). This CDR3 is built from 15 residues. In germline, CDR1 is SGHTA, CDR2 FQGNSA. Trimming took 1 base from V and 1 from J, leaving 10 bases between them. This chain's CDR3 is CASSLGGGGNTEAFF. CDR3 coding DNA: TGTGCCAGCAGCTTAGGAGGCGGGGGGAACACTGAAGCTTTCTTT.

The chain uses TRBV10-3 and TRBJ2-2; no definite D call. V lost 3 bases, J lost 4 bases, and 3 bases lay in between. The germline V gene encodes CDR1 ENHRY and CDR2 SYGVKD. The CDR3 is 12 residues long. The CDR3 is CAISDSTGELFF. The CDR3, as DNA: TGTGCCATCAGTGACTCCACCGGGGAGCTGTTTTTT.

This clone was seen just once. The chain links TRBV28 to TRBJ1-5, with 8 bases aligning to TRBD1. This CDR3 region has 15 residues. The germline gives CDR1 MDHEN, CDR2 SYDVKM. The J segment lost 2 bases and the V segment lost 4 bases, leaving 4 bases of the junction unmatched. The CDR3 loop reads CASSWDRRGNQPQHF. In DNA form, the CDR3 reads TGTGCCAGCAGTTGGGACAGGAGGGGCAATCAGCCCCAGCATTTT.